This T cell receptor (beta chain) was recorded in a study of blood T cell repertoires in COVID-19. The overall study: The origin of the acute and convalescent COVID-19 samples was the United States, Italy and Spain.

Libraries were prepared by immunoSEQ multiplex PCR; TCRdb keeps only in-frame clonotypes and omits some of them. The data contain 350,000 to 550,000 clones, around nine tenths of them singletons. Germline V gene lookup returns CDR1 LGHDT and CDR2 YNNKEL (reference sequence). J lost 5 bases, V lost 1 base, and 12 bases had no gene match. The CDR3 contains 17 residues. Material: peripheral blood. V usage is TRBV3-1 (or the pseudogene TRBV3-2) and J usage is TRBJ2-5; 8 positions match TRBD2. The source of this sequence is a woman aged 25 to 39 with acute or convalescent COVID-19. CDR3: CASSQVPSGGARETQYF. The CDR3 DNA reads as TGTGCCAGCAGCCAAGTTCCCAGCGGGGGAGCACGCGAGACCCAGTACTTC.